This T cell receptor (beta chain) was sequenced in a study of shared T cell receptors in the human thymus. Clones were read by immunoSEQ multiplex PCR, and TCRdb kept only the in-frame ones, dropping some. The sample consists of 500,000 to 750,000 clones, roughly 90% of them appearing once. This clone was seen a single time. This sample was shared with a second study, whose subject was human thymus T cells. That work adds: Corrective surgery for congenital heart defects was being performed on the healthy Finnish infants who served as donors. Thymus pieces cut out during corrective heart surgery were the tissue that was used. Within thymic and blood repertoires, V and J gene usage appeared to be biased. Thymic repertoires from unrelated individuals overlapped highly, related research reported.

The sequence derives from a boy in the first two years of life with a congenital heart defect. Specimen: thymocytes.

In DNA, the CDR3 is TGTGCCAGCAGGAAACAGGGGCTTTTGAACGAGCAGTACTTC. Its translation is CASRKQGLLNEQYF. This chain uses TRBV28 with TRBJ2-7; 7 positions match TRBD1. There are 14 residues in the CDR3. The germline V gene encodes CDR1 MDHEN and CDR2 SYDVKM. The V and J ends lost 6 bases and 5 bases, in that order; junction bases with no gene match: 10.